The 30 T cell receptor beta chains below all came from one sample that was sequenced in a study of CD8+CD57+ T cells in acquired aplastic anemia. Profiles of TCR beta VDJ and CDR3 were generated from a genomic DNA template. One entry per CDR3 protein, called by TCRdb with MiXCR from the reads. The sample has about 220,000 distinct CDR3 sequences; 34% are singletons. Sequenced input: sorted CD4+, CD8+, or CD8+CD57+ T cells (not recorded which) from PBMCs. Every receptor here comes from a human donor in good health, serving as a control.

The genes are TRBV7-9 and TRBJ2-1; 9 nucleotides match TRBD1. CDR1 is SEHNR and CDR2 is FQNEAQ in the germline V gene (reference sequence). CDR3 length: 13 amino acids. J lost 7 bases, V lost 6 bases, and 4 bases had no gene match. CDR3 DNA sequence: TGTGCCAGCAGGCGACAGGGGGGGAATGAGCAGTTCTTC. Its protein product is CASRRQGGNEQFF.

The sample holds many counts of this clonotype. The chain is built from TRBV2 and TRBJ1-5; D unclear. Germline loops: CDR1 SNHLY, CDR2 FYNNEI. Trimming removed 6 bases at V and 0 bases at J, with 6 bases between. CDR3 length equals 13 residues. CDR3 residues: CASRVNSNQPQHF. As DNA, the CDR3 is TGTGCCAGCAGAGTTAATAGCAATCAGCCCCAGCATTTT.

At least ten counts were recorded for this clonotype. V is TRBV7-2 and J is TRBJ2-7; tentative D call: TRBD1 (5 bases). V shed 2 bases and J shed 5 bases, with 16 bases lying between them. Looked up from germline, CDR1 is SGHTA and CDR2 is FQGNSA. CDR3 length equals 15 residues. The CDR3 reads CASSLRWAGPHEQYF. The CDR3 region has the DNA TGTGCCAGCAGCTTAAGGTGGGCAGGGCCCCACGAGCAGTACTTC. Looking up the rest from reference TRBV7-2 and TRBJ2-7 gives the full variable domain: GAGVSQSPSNKVTEKGKDVELRCDPISGHTALYWYRQSLGQGLEFLIYFQGNSAPDKSGLPSDRFSAERTGGSVSTLTIQRTQQEDSAVYLCASSLRWAGPHEQYFGPGTRLTVT.

This clonotype showed up many times. The J gene is TRBJ2-5, the V gene TRBV7-3; TRBD2 might be the D (5 bases). V gave up 5 bases and J gave up 5 bases, with 24 bases separating them. The CDR3 consists of 17 residues. CDR1 SGHTA and CDR2 FQGTGA come from the germline V gene. The DNA for the CDR3 is TGTGCCAGCAGCCGAAACCCGATGGACCCCCGCGGGGAGACCCAGTACTTC. Its protein product is CASSRNPMDPRGETQYF.

This clonotype was counted at least ten times. The genes are TRBV19 and TRBJ2-7, with 11 bases fitting TRBD1. This CDR3 is built from 14 residues. CDR1 LNHDA and CDR2 SQIVND come from the germline V gene (reference sequence). Trimming took 6 bases from V and 5 from J; bases not matched to a gene: 6. DNA for the CDR3: TGTGCCAGTAGAGCTGGGACAGGGGGAAACGAGCAGTACTTC. Amino acid sequence: CASRAGTGGNEQYF.

V gene TRBV19 combines with J gene TRBJ1-1, with D uncertain. CDR1 is LNHDA, CDR2 SQIVND, per germline (reference sequence). Trimming took 9 bases from V and 6 from J, leaving 2 bases between them. The CDR3 has 8 amino acids. Here the CDR3 DNA reads TGTGCCAGGCCTGAAGCTTTCTTT. Amino acids: CARPEAFF.

This clonotype was recorded many times. The chain employs TRBV2 and TRBJ1-5; 7 bases fit TRBD1. The germline gives CDR1 SNHLY, CDR2 FYNNEI. The CDR3 extends over 19 amino acids. After removal of 4 bases from V and 2 bases from J, the junction contained 17 bases not matched to a gene. CDR3 nucleotide sequence: TGTGCCAGCAGTGTAACAGGGGAGGGGGGGCGATTACGCAATCAGCCCCAGCATTTT. This translates into CASSVTGEGGRLRNQPQHF.

This clonotype was observed many times. The chain couples TRBV20-1 to TRBJ1-6, with TRBD1 matching over 8 bases. J lost 5 bases, V lost 3 bases, and 6 bases had no gene match. The CDR3 totals 15 residues. Germline CDR1 reads DFQATT; CDR2 reads SNEGSKA (reference sequence). CDR3 region: CSASLTGVNNSPLHF. The CDR3 coding sequence is TGCAGTGCTAGCCTGACAGGGGTCAATAATTCACCCCTCCACTTT.

Ten or more counts support this clonotype. V is TRBV19 and J is TRBJ1-2; TRBD1 might be the D (5 bases). The CDR3 length is 13 residues. Trimming took off 0 bases at V and 6 bases at J, with 8 bases between the two ends. CDR1 is LNHDA and CDR2 is SQIVND in the germline V gene (reference sequence). The CDR3 DNA reads as TGTGCCAGTAGTATAGAGGGGGTACATGGCTACACCTTC. Protein sequence: CASSIEGVHGYTF.

The chain has TRBV9 and TRBJ1-4; D gene unclear. The CDR3 extends over 15 amino acids. Germline CDR1 and CDR2: SGDLS and YYNGEE. The V and J ends lost 1 base and 0 bases respectively, with 7 bases between them. CDR3 loop: CASSVSAATNEKLFF. CDR3 DNA: TGTGCCAGCAGCGTATCAGCCGCAACTAATGAAAAACTGTTTTTT.

This clonotype was detected many times. The gene calls are TRBV3-1 and TRBJ1-6, with D hard to call. The CDR3 spans 13 residues. Trimming took 2 bases from V and 7 from J, leaving 6 bases between them. Germline assignment: CDR1 LGHDT and CDR2 YNNKEL (reference sequence). The CDR3 reads CASSQLANSPLHF. Here the CDR3 DNA reads TGTGCCAGCAGCCAATTGGCGAATTCACCCCTCCACTTT.

The chain is built from TRBV10-3 and TRBJ2-3; no clear D. The germline CDR1 and CDR2 sequences are ENHRY and SYGVKD. The CDR3 is made up of 15 amino acids. With 3 bases removed from V and 0 bases from J, the gap between germline ends came to 10 bases. The CDR3 here is CAISETAVSTDTQYF. CDR3 DNA sequence: TGTGCCATCAGTGAAACGGCGGTTAGCACAGATACGCAGTATTTT.

Many counts were recorded for this clonotype. This chain links TRBV12-3 or TRBV12-4 with TRBJ2-5, with TRBD2 identical over 7 bases. The CDR3 is made up of 14 amino acids. V lost 3 bases and J lost 5; bases outside the gene matches: 6. CDR3 loop: CASSFGWGGETQYF. The CDR3 DNA follows: TGTGCCAGCAGTTTCGGTTGGGGGGGGGAGACCCAGTACTTC.

The chain joins TRBV2 to TRBJ2-2; TRBD2 matches at 7 bases. In germline, CDR1 is SNHLY, CDR2 FYNNEI. The CDR3 covers 16 residues. With 6 bases clipped from V and 6 bases from J, the junction kept 13 bases outside the gene matches. As DNA, the CDR3 is TGTGCCAGCAGCCGAAAAGGACTAGTTTTACCCGGGGAGCTGTTTTTT. It codes for CASSRKGLVLPGELFF.

This chain uses TRBV5-6 with TRBJ1-1; D is undetermined. V was clipped by 4 bases and J by 4 bases, with 20 bases between them. The CDR3 has 16 residues. The germline CDR1 and CDR2 sequences are SGHDT and YYEEEE. The CDR3 region is CASSGVVRTGITEAFF. CDR3 sequence (DNA): TGTGCCAGCAGCGGGGTAGTTCGGACGGGGATCACTGAAGCTTTCTTT.

This clonotype was recorded a few times. The chain is built from TRBV12-3 or TRBV12-4 and TRBJ2-5; the match to TRBD2 covers 13 bases. The CDR3 length is 15 residues. With V trimmed by 4 bases and J by 4 bases, 3 bases remained unmatched. This CDR3 is CASSSTSGRAETQYF. DNA for the CDR3: TGTGCCAGCAGTTCCACTAGCGGGAGGGCAGAGACCCAGTACTTC.

This clonotype occurred many times. The chain recombines TRBV4-1 with TRBJ1-2; D ambiguous. The V and J ends lost 5 bases and 8 bases respectively, with 18 bases between them. Germline values: CDR1 MGHRA, CDR2 YSYEKL. The CDR3 has 14 residues. Here the CDR3 reads CASSSPQVTSGYTF. The CDR3 coding sequence is TGCGCCAGCAGCTCTCCCCAAGTAACGAGCGGCTACACCTTC.

The rearrangement links TRBV19 to TRBJ2-7; 8 bases fit TRBD2. Germline V CDR1 and CDR2: LNHDA, SQIVND (reference sequence). Trimming removed 3 bases from V and 4 bases from J; junction bases left unmatched: 8. The CDR3 totals 15 residues. Written as DNA, the CDR3 is TGTGCCAGTAGTATGGCAGCGGGAGAACAGTACGAGCAGTACTTC. It yields the protein CASSMAAGEQYEQYF.

This clonotype was recorded many times. V is TRBV5-5 and J is TRBJ2-5; D uncertain. The length of the CDR3 is 14 residues. The V gene lost 1 base and the J gene lost 0 bases, with 7 bases spanning the gap. CDR1 and CDR2 from the germline V gene are SGHKS and YYEKEE (reference sequence). The chain's CDR3 is CASSLTVNQETQYF. The DNA for the CDR3 is TGTGCCAGCAGCTTGACCGTGAACCAAGAGACCCAGTACTTC. The full variable domain, with the rest looked up from reference TRBV5-5 and TRBJ2-5, is DAGVTQSPTHLIKTRGQQVTLRCSPISGHKSVSWYQQVLGQGPQFIFQYYEKEERGRGNFPDRFSARQFPNYSSELNVNALLLGDSALYLCASSLTVNQETQYFGPGTRLLVL.

This clonotype was detected ten times or more. The chain carries TRBV11-2 and TRBJ2-1, with 13 bases aligning to TRBD2. CDR1 and CDR2 (germline): SGHAT, FQNNGV. Trimming at V came to 5 bases and at J to 8 bases, leaving 12 bases not matched to a gene. The length of the CDR3 is 17 residues. CDR3 amino acids: CASSQTSGGPGVDEQFF. The CDR3 DNA sequence: TGTGCCAGCAGCCAGACTAGCGGGGGGCCTGGAGTGGATGAGCAGTTCTTC.

This clonotype was seen more than once but under ten times. The chain carries TRBV6-1 and TRBJ2-6; D is uncertain. Germline V lookup: CDR1 MNHNS, CDR2 SASEGT. The CDR3 extends over 17 amino acids. Between the trimmed V and J ends, which lost 5 bases and 0 bases, there was a span of 14 bases. The CDR3 bases are TGTGCCAGCAGTCGCCCGGCAGGTGCCTCTGGGGCCAACGTCCTGACTTTC. It is translated as CASSRPAGASGANVLTF.

V and J are TRBV10-2 and TRBJ1-3; D is uncertain. V lost 4 bases and J 4 bases, leaving 17 bases between the germline ends. Per the germline V gene, CDR1 is WSHSY and CDR2 is SAAADI. The length of the CDR3 is 16 residues. The CDR3 spells CASSGSYEGGGNTIYF. In nucleotides, the CDR3 is TGCGCCAGCAGTGGCTCATACGAGGGTGGCGGAAACACCATATATTTT.

The sample holds many counts of this clonotype. V and J are TRBV7-9 and TRBJ2-7; TRBD2 might be the D (5 bases). The CDR3 consists of 14 residues. V lost 5 bases and J 2 bases, leaving 13 bases between the germline ends. Germline loops: CDR1 SEHNR, CDR2 FQNEAQ (reference sequence). The CDR3 sequence is CASSRSGGTYEQYF. DNA for the CDR3: TGTGCCAGCAGCCGATCTGGAGGAACCTACGAGCAGTACTTC. Together with reference TRBV7-9 and TRBJ2-7, the CDR3 gives the full variable domain: DTGVSQNPRHKITKRGQNVTFRCDPISEHNRLYWYRQTLGQGPEFLTYFQNEAQLEKSRLLSDRFSAERPKGSFSTLEIQRTEQGDSAMYLCASSRSGGTYEQYFGPGTRLTVT.

The rearrangement uses TRBV7-2 and TRBJ2-7, with TRBD1 as a possible D gene (5 bases). Germline loops: CDR1 SGHTA, CDR2 FQGNSA. V lost 6 bases, J lost 3 bases, and 15 bases lay in between. This CDR3 is built from 14 residues. The CDR3 nucleotides are TGTGCCAGCAGTGAAGCCGGCAGGGTCTACGAGCAGTACTTC. It translates to CASSEAGRVYEQYF.

This clonotype was counted many times. The chain links TRBV10-1 to TRBJ2-3, with D hard to call. Germline V gene data show CDR1 as WNHNN and CDR2 as SYGVQD (reference sequence). V was shortened by 2 bases and J by 0 bases, with 12 bases between the two germline ends. This CDR3 comprises 16 residues. The CDR3 here is CASSETASTSTDTQYF. The CDR3, as DNA: TGCGCCAGCAGTGAGACGGCTAGTACTAGCACAGATACGCAGTATTTT.

V gene TRBV2 combines with J gene TRBJ2-1; 8 bases are a match to TRBD1. V dropped 0 bases and J dropped 7; count of bases not matched to a gene: 8. This CDR3 contains 16 residues. The germline V gene has CDR1 SNHLY and CDR2 FYNNEI. CDR3 amino acids: CASSEAAGGRSNEQFF. Here the CDR3 DNA reads TGTGCCAGCAGTGAAGCGGCAGGGGGCAGGTCAAATGAGCAGTTCTTC.

Of note for this clonotype: One end of the junction is discordant with germline, which a read error may explain. The chain uses TRBV24-1 and TRBJ1-1; a possible D gene is TRBD1 (6 bases). CDR1 and CDR2 from the germline V gene are KGHDR and SFDVKD. This CDR3 is built from 13 residues. CDR3 loop: CATSATGNTEASF. CDR3 DNA sequence: TGTGCCACCAGTGCAACAGGGAACACTGAAGCCTCCTTT.

With regard to this clonotype: This sequence may be a read error, since a much larger clone differs from it by one base. This chain links TRBV15 with TRBJ2-1, with D perhaps TRBD2 (5 bases). Germline V lookup: CDR1 LNHNV, CDR2 YYDKDF (reference sequence). This CDR3 contains 18 residues. The CDR3 reads CATSRALIAPASYDEQFF. In DNA form, the CDR3 reads TGTGCCACCAGCAGAGCCTTAATAGCGCCGGCATCCTACGATGAGCAGTTCTTC.

This clonotype was detected many times. V is TRBV5-1 and J is TRBJ1-2; perhaps TRBD1 as D (6 bases). The CDR3 contains 15 residues. V lost 4 bases to trimming and J lost 8 bases, with 21 bases between them. Germline V gene data show CDR1 as SGHRS and CDR2 as YFSETQ. CDR3 in amino acids: CASSNTGTQGEGYTF. The CDR3 DNA sequence: TGCGCCAGCAGCAACACCGGGACACAAGGCGAGGGCTACACCTTC.

The table lists this clonotype with many counts. This CDR3 is CATSDRVVKSYNEQFF. Written as DNA, the CDR3 is TGTGCCACCAGTGACAGGGTGGTCAAATCCTACAATGAGCAGTTCTTC. The chain links TRBV24-1 to TRBJ2-1; maybe TRBD1 (5 bases). This CDR3 region has 16 residues. Trimming cost V 4 bases and J 1 base, with 13 bases left between them. CDR1 is KGHDR, CDR2 SFDVKD, per germline.